A selection of T cell receptor beta chains follows, all from one sample in a study of blood T cell repertoires in COVID-19. The data were produced by immunoSEQ multiplex PCR, yet TCRdb's version contains in-frame clones alone and is incomplete. Of 120,000 to 150,000 clones in the sample, about nine tenths were seen once. Sequencing used PBMCs or T cells enriched from blood (not recorded which). The receptors were sampled from a woman aged 40 to 49 who had been exposed to COVID-19. The CDR3 runs from the conserved cysteine through the conserved F or W. D genes are given only for firm matches. Not every row has a clone size; where given, it reads once, few, many or a size class.

J gene	D gene	clone size	V gene	CDR3 DNA	CDR3 protein
TRBJ1-2	-	few	TRBV13	TGTGCCAGCAGCTTAGTTTGGCAGAACTATGGCTACACCTTC	CASSLVWQNYGYTF
TRBJ2-7	-	-	TRBV5-6	TGTGCCAGCAGCTTGGAACAGGGCCTAACCTACGAGCAGTACTTC	CASSLEQGLTYEQYF
TRBJ2-7	TRBD1	-	TRBV27	TGTGCCAGCAGCACGGACAGAAGGGGGCACGAGCAGTACTTC	CASSTDRRGHEQYF
TRBJ2-7	TRBD1	-	TRBV27	TGTGCCAGCAGTCTACAGGGGGTCTCCTACGAGCAGTACTTC	CASSLQGVSYEQYF
TRBJ1-6	TRBD1	-	TRBV10-3	TGTGCCATCAGTCGGGACAGTTCTAATTCACCCCTCCACTTT	CAISRDSSNSPLHF
TRBJ1-1	TRBD1	-	TRBV4-1	TGCGCCAGCAGCCAAGATAAGAGCCGGGACAGGGGCTTGCGGGAAGCTTTCTTT	CASSQDKSRDRGLREAFF
TRBJ1-1	TRBD1	-	TRBV7-2	TGTGCCAGCAGCGTTACCGGGACAGGGTATACTGAAGCTTTCTTT	CASSVTGTGYTEAFF
TRBJ2-2	TRBD2	-	TRBV7-9	TGTGCCAGCAGCCCGCTATGGGAGGGCCTGTTTTTT	CASSPLWEGLFF
TRBJ2-4	TRBD1	-	TRBV5-4	TGTGCCAGCAGCTACACCGGACAGGGCTCGAGGTACTTC	CASSYTGQGSRYF
TRBJ2-7	-	-	TRBV29-1	TGCAGCGTTCGGTCGGAGGGCCACGAGCAGTACTTC	CSVRSEGHEQYF
TRBJ2-1	-	-	TRBV25-1	TGTGCCAGCAGTGACAGCGCCGCCGCGGGCAATGAGCAGTTCTTC	CASSDSAAAGNEQFF
TRBJ2-5	-	-	TRBV25-1	TGTGCCAGCAGTGAGGAGGGGCTTAAAGAGACCCAGTACTTC	CASSEEGLKETQYF
TRBJ2-7	TRBD1	-	TRBV12-3/TRBV12-4	TGTGCCAGCAGGAAGGACAGGTACGAACAGTACTTC	CASRKDRYEQYF
TRBJ2-7	TRBD2	-	TRBV5-1	TGCGCCAGCAGCTCGGCGACTAGCGGCCCCTACGAGCAGTACTTC	CASSSATSGPYEQYF
TRBJ2-7	-	-	TRBV6-1	TGTGCCAGCAGTGATCTGGTCAGGGCCTACGAGCAGTACTTC	CASSDLVRAYEQYF
TRBJ1-1	-	-	TRBV12-5	TGTGCTAGTGGTTTGGTATTAAGGGCAGGGTACACTGAAGCTTTCTTT	CASGLVLRAGYTEAFF
TRBJ2-7	TRBD1	-	TRBV12-5	TGTGCTAGTGGTTTGCACACCGGGACAGGGATCCACGAGCAGTACTTC	CASGLHTGTGIHEQYF
TRBJ1-4	-	-	TRBV6-5	TGTGCCAGCAGTTTAAACAGAGCCCCTGCTAATGAAAAACTGTTTTTT	CASSLNRAPANEKLFF
TRBJ1-1	-	-	TRBV27	TGTGCCAGCAGTTTAGAAAGAGGCACTGAAGCTTTCTTT	CASSLERGTEAFF
TRBJ2-5	-	once	TRBV7-9	TGTGCCAGCAGCTCTACAGAAGTCGAGACCCAGTACTTC	CASSSTEVETQYF
TRBJ1-1	TRBD1	-	TRBV7-3	TGTGCCAGCGGGGCGACAGGGAGCACTGAAGCTTTCTTT	CASGATGSTEAFF
TRBJ2-1	TRBD2	-	TRBV6-2/TRBV6-3	TGTGCCAGCTGCCTTAGCGGGGGCGAGCAGTTCTTC	CASCLSGGEQFF
TRBJ2-4	TRBD1	-	TRBV7-3	TGTGCCAGCAGCGAGGACAGGGCGAAGGGGAACATTCAGTACTTC	CASSEDRAKGNIQYF
TRBJ2-2	TRBD1	-	TRBV5-1	TGCGCCAGCAGAGGAGTTCTAGGGACAGGGATCACCGGGGAGCTGTTTTTT	CASRGVLGTGITGELFF
TRBJ2-7	TRBD1	-	TRBV10-3	TGTGCCATCAGTGATAGGGGCGGGACAGGAGGCCACGAGCAGTACTTC	CAISDRGGTGGHEQYF
TRBJ1-1	-	-	TRBV3-1/TRBV3-2	TGTGCCAGCACCAGGAACACTGAAGCTTTCTTT	CASTRNTEAFF
TRBJ2-2	-	-	TRBV7-2	TGTGCCAGCAGCCCGCGGGGACTCAACACCGGGGAGCTGTTTTTT	CASSPRGLNTGELFF
TRBJ2-3	-	-	TRBV4-3	TGCGCCAGCAGCCCGAACCCGGGTCCCGGTGGGGATACGCAGTATTTT	CASSPNPGPGGDTQYF
TRBJ1-3	-	once	TRBV19	TGTGCCAGTAGTCCACCGGGGGGACTCGGAAACACCATATATTTT	CASSPPGGLGNTIYF
TRBJ1-2	-	-	TRBV6-5	TGTGCCAGCATAACCGACAGCTATGGCTACACCTTC	CASITDSYGYTF
TRBJ1-4	-	-	TRBV6-6	TGTGCCAGCAATAACAGGGCAAATGAAAAACTGTTTTTT	CASNNRANEKLFF
TRBJ1-1	TRBD1	-	TRBV29-1	TGCAGCGTGGTCCGGGACAGGGGAACCTACACTGAAGCTTTCTTT	CSVVRDRGTYTEAFF
TRBJ1-4	TRBD1	-	TRBV18	TGTGCCAGCTCACCCGGACAGGGAGGAAAACTGTTTTTT	CASSPGQGGKLFF
TRBJ1-2	TRBD1	-	TRBV4-2	TGTGCCAGCAGCCCCCTCCCAACGGGACAGGGGGCTAGCGATGGCTACACCTTC	CASSPLPTGQGASDGYTF
TRBJ1-5	TRBD1	-	TRBV7-9	TGTGCCAGCAGCCCCGGGACAGCCGACGGGCAGCCCCAGCATTTT	CASSPGTADGQPQHF
TRBJ1-6	TRBD1	-	TRBV10-3	TGTGCCAAGGTCAGGGGGATCGAGAATTCACCCCTCCACTTT	CAKVRGIENSPLHF
TRBJ1-2	-	-	TRBV7-9	TGTGCCAGCAGCTTAGGAGGTATAGCTAACTATGGCTACACCTTC	CASSLGGIANYGYTF
TRBJ2-7	-	-	TRBV6-2/TRBV6-3	TGTGCCAGCAGTTACGGAGGCGGCGAGCAGTACTTC	CASSYGGGEQYF
TRBJ2-3	-	-	TRBV4-3	TGCGCCAGCAGCCAAGCTCCGTCTGAGTGGGATACGCAGTATTTT	CASSQAPSEWDTQYF
TRBJ1-2	-	few	TRBV9	TGTGCCAGCAGCGTAGCACAGTCATCTGGCTACACCTTC	CASSVAQSSGYTF
TRBJ1-1	-	-	TRBV27	TGTGCCAGCAGGTCCCTAATGAACACTGAAGCTTTCTTT	CASRSLMNTEAFF
TRBJ2-3	TRBD2	-	TRBV5-1	TGCGCCAGCAGTCAGGGTTTTCGAGCGGGAGGTCTGGGGGATACGCAGTATTTT	CASSQGFRAGGLGDTQYF